The 30 T cell receptor beta chains reported below all come from one sample, sequenced in a study of post-analysis software for immune sequencing data (dated by TCRdb to about 2015). Here is what the overall study found, with its caveats: A handful of TRBV segments, including TRBV5-6, TRBV5-1 and TRBV20-1, were significantly more frequent in patients than controls.

The library was generated by PCR. These reads were obtained on an Illumina HiSeq 2500. To reduce PCR and sequencing biases, unique molecular identifiers were built into the TCR beta cDNA libraries. TCRdb reprocessed the public reads (quality trimming at Q25 with fastp, clone calling with MiXCR) and kept in-frame beta chains. Rows with a matching CDR3 protein are joined into one entry that keeps the most common DNA and genes. The sample includes over 700,000 distinct CDR3 sequences, with just under 30% observed a single time. The biggest ten clones account for 0.56% of the sample. For these TCRs, the target antigens are not known. The specimen sequenced was blood. The receptors originated from a girl under 18 with multiple sclerosis.

This chain uses TRBV9 with TRBJ2-3, with TRBD1 matching 10 bases. V dropped 4 bases and J dropped 7; count of bases not matched to a gene: 12. In germline, CDR1 is SGDLS, CDR2 YYNGEE. CDR3 size: 16 residues. The DNA of the CDR3 is TGTGCCAGCAGCCAACCCGGGACAGGGGAACAATATACGCAGTATTTT. Protein product: CASSQPGTGEQYTQYF.

The rearrangement links TRBV4-3 to TRBJ2-1; 13 nucleotides agree with TRBD2. CDR1 is LGHNA, CDR2 YSLEER, per germline. V was pared by 6 bases and J by 5 bases, with 4 bases of the junction left unmatched. The CDR3 extends over 15 amino acids. This CDR3 reads CASSWTSGRNNEQFF. CDR3 coding DNA: TGCGCCAGCAGTTGGACTAGCGGGAGAAACAATGAGCAGTTCTTC.

V usage is TRBV28 and J usage is TRBJ2-4, with 8 nucleotides matching TRBD1. The V segment lost 7 bases and the J segment 8 bases; nucleotides outside the gene matches: 10. The CDR3 length is 14 residues. CDR1 and CDR2 from the germline V gene are MDHEN and SYDVKM. This CDR3 is CASTLRGTGHIQYF. The CDR3 DNA follows: TGTGCCAGCACCTTAAGGGGGACAGGCCACATTCAGTACTTC.

This clonotype was seen only a few times. The chain couples TRBV29-1 to TRBJ2-1; a possible D gene is TRBD1 (5 bases). Germline loops: CDR1 SQVTM, CDR2 ANQGSEA. V was pared by 6 bases and J by 4 bases, with 10 bases between. CDR3 length equals 12 residues. CDR3 sequence (DNA): TGCAGCGTCGCACAGGTATACAATGAGCAGTTCTTC. The encoded protein is CSVAQVYNEQFF.

This clonotype was counted many times. The J gene is TRBJ1-2, the V gene TRBV29-1; TRBD1 might be the D (6 bases). Deletions cut 5 bases from V and 6 bases from J, with 16 bases between. Germline V CDR1 and CDR2: SQVTM, ANQGSEA. The CDR3 extends over 13 amino acids. In nucleotides, the CDR3 is TGCAGCGTTACCAGGGGCACGGACGATGGCTACACCTTC. Its protein is CSVTRGTDDGYTF.

V and J are TRBV27 and TRBJ2-3; D unresolved. Germline CDR1 MNHEY, CDR2 SMNVEV (reference sequence). The CDR3 totals 14 residues. V was pared by 7 bases and J by 8 bases, with 19 bases between. This CDR3 is CASKNSEGYATQYF. In nucleotides, the CDR3 is TGTGCCAGCAAAAACTCAGAAGGGTACGCTACGCAGTATTTT.

CDR3 in amino acids: CASSLRRGQTYEQYF. The CDR3 nucleotides are TGTGCCAGCAGCCTTAGACGTGGGCAGACCTACGAGCAGTACTTC. The chain combines TRBV7-2 with TRBJ2-7; D is unresolved. Germline V gene sequence: CDR1 SGHTA, CDR2 FQGNSA. V lost 5 bases and J lost 2, with 16 bases in between. The CDR3 runs 15 residues.

This clonotype was detected a few times. CDR3 sequence (DNA): TGTGCCACCAGTGATGCAACCGGGACAGACTACGAGCAGTACTTC. It yields the protein CATSDATGTDYEQYF. The chain has TRBV24-1 and TRBJ2-7; 7 positions match TRBD1. V gave up 3 bases and J gave up 3 bases; unmatched junction bases: 7. CDR3 length: 15 amino acids. Germline assignment: CDR1 KGHDR and CDR2 SFDVKD.

The chain carries TRBV9 and TRBJ1-3; possible D gene TRBD1, 5 bases. The V gene lost 4 bases and the J gene lost 3 bases, with 11 bases spanning the gap. Germline CDR1 SGDLS, CDR2 YYNGEE. This CDR3 is 14 amino acids long. The CDR3 sequence: CASSHGGDGNTIYF. CDR3 sequence (DNA): TGTGCCAGCAGCCATGGGGGAGATGGAAACACCATATATTTT.

V gene TRBV27 combines with J gene TRBJ1-5, with 11 bases that match TRBD1. The germline CDR1 and CDR2 sequences are MNHEY and SMNVEV (reference sequence). V lost 5 bases and J lost 7; bases outside the gene matches: 7. This CDR3 region has 15 residues. CDR3 nucleotides: TGTGCCAGCAGTACCGGGACAGGGGGGCGGCAGCCCCAGCATTTT. Its protein is CASSTGTGGRQPQHF.

The J gene is TRBJ2-2, the V gene TRBV20-1; D tentatively reads TRBD1 or TRBD2 (5 bases each). V was shortened by 6 bases and J by 5 bases, with 16 bases between the two germline ends. Germline V gene lookup returns CDR1 DFQATT and CDR2 SNEGSKA (reference sequence). This CDR3 has 14 amino acids. CDR3 sequence reads: CSARDQKRTGELFF. The CDR3 DNA reads TGCAGTGCCCGGGACCAAAAGCGGACCGGGGAGCTGTTTTTT.

The rearrangement joins TRBV20-1 to TRBJ2-5; 10 bases align to TRBD1. V lost 5 bases, J lost 5 bases, and 5 bases stayed unmatched. The germline gives CDR1 DFQATT, CDR2 SNEGSKA (reference sequence). The CDR3 loop spans 13 amino acids. The CDR3 sequence is CSAEPGQGETQYF. The CDR3 DNA follows: TGCAGTGCTGAACCGGGACAGGGGGAGACCCAGTACTTC.

This clonotype was observed a handful of times. The CDR3 here is CATSPSGGARDIQYF. In DNA, the CDR3 is TGTGCCACCAGTCCTAGCGGGGGGGCCCGGGACATTCAGTACTTC. The chain employs TRBV24-1 and TRBJ2-4, with 12 positions matching TRBD2. From germline, CDR1 is KGHDR and CDR2 SFDVKD. This CDR3 contains 15 residues. Trimming removed 6 bases from V and 8 bases from J; junction bases left unmatched: 7.

This clonotype was recorded a few times. The chain is built from TRBV28 and TRBJ1-6, with 7 nucleotides matching TRBD1. Germline V gene data show CDR1 as MDHEN and CDR2 as SYDVKM. The CDR3 is 14 amino acids. V shed 3 bases and J 8 bases; nucleotides not matched to a gene: 4. Here the CDR3 DNA reads TGTGCCAGCAGTTTTCCAGGGACAGATTCACCCCTCCACTTT. As protein: CASSFPGTDSPLHF.

The chain uses TRBV20-1 and TRBJ2-1; 7 bases are shared with TRBD2. The DNA matches TRBJ2-7 better at its end, which makes the J call doubtful. The CDR3 spans 16 residues. CDR1 is DFQATT and CDR2 is SNEGSKA in the germline V gene (reference sequence). CDR3 sequence (DNA): TGCAGTGCTAGAGATCGTCTCTCCGGGGGGTACAATGAGCAGTACTTC. Protein product: CSARDRLSGGYNEQYF.

This clonotype appeared many times. This chain links TRBV7-2 with TRBJ1-2, with 7 bases matching TRBD1. Germline trimming cut 3 bases from V and 2 bases from J; bases unmatched to any gene: 3. Germline lookup yields CDR1 SGHTA and CDR2 FQGNSA. The CDR3 loop spans 14 amino acids. The CDR3 bases are TGTGCCAGCAGCTTCTCGACAGGGAACTATGGCTACACCTTC. It codes for CASSFSTGNYGYTF. The complete variable domain, with remaining parts taken from reference TRBV7-2 and TRBJ1-2, reads GAGVSQSPSNKVTEKGKDVELRCDPISGHTALYWYRQSLGQGLEFLIYFQGNSAPDKSGLPSDRFSAERTGGSVSTLTIQRTQQEDSAVYLCASSFSTGNYGYTFGSGTRLTVV.

The gene calls are TRBV5-1 and TRBJ2-4; 10 bases line up with TRBD1. The J call may not be correct, given that the DNA end is closer to TRBJ2-7. Germline loops: CDR1 SGHRS, CDR2 YFSETQ. This CDR3 is 15 amino acids long. The CDR3 coding sequence is TGCGCCAGCAAGCCGGGCGGGACAGGGGAACACGAGCAGTACTTC. Encoded protein: CASKPGGTGEHEQYF.

This clonotype has at least ten counts. This chain uses TRBV9 with TRBJ2-2; unclear D gene. Trimming shortened V by 4 bases and J by 6 bases, and 7 bases separated the two germline ends. The CDR3 is 12 amino acids. From germline, CDR1 is SGDLS and CDR2 YYNGEE. CDR3 DNA sequence: TGTGCCAGCAGCAGACAAGCCGGGGAGCTGTTTTTT. Residues: CASSRQAGELFF.

The chain uses TRBV7-9 and TRBJ2-5; D is undetermined. Germline V gene sequence: CDR1 SEHNR, CDR2 FQNEAQ (reference sequence). The CDR3 is 10 residues long. Deletions cut 4 bases from V and 11 bases from J, with 8 bases between. The CDR3 DNA is TGTGCCAGCAGCTCGAAAGAACAGTACTTC. It yields the protein CASSSKEQYF.

This clonotype was seen a handful of times. This chain connects TRBV6-2 or TRBV6-3 to TRBJ2-7, with unresolved D. From germline, CDR1 is MNHEY and CDR2 SVGEGT. V lost 4 bases and J 6 bases, leaving 10 bases between the germline ends. The CDR3 totals 12 residues. CDR3 sequence: CASSFGRGEQYF. DNA for the CDR3: TGTGCCAGCAGTTTTGGGCGCGGCGAGCAGTACTTC.

The chain uses TRBV6-5 and TRBJ1-2; unclear D gene. Trimming cost V 2 bases and J 3 bases, with 7 bases left between them. Germline V gene sequence: CDR1 MNHEY, CDR2 SVGAGI. The CDR3 consists of 13 residues. CDR3 region: CASSYDTHYGYTF. In DNA, the CDR3 is TGTGCCAGCAGTTACGACACCCACTATGGCTACACCTTC.

This rearrangement joins TRBV20-1 to TRBJ2-5, with TRBD2 matching 12 bases. V trimming: 6 bases; J trimming: 2 bases; junction bases outside the gene matches: 4. The CDR3 contains 14 residues. Germline CDR1 DFQATT, CDR2 SNEGSKA (reference sequence). The CDR3 protein is CSALLAGGQETQYF. CDR3 bases: TGCAGTGCCCTCCTAGCGGGAGGGCAAGAGACCCAGTACTTC.

The rearrangement uses TRBV20-1 and TRBJ2-3; no firm D call. The CDR3 extends over 12 amino acids. Germline values: CDR1 DFQATT, CDR2 SNEGSKA (reference sequence). V was cut by 7 bases and J by 7 bases, with 15 bases left in between. CDR3 DNA sequence: TGCAGTGTTCGAACGCGAGGCTATACGCAGTATTTT. This sequence encodes CSVRTRGYTQYF.

The CDR3 protein is CASRKGQGPEGYTF. CDR3 sequence (DNA): TGTGCCAGCAGGAAGGGCCAGGGTCCGGAAGGCTACACCTTC. The chain is built from TRBV2 and TRBJ1-2; possible D gene TRBD1, 5 bases. The V gene's germline CDR1 is SNHLY and CDR2 FYNNEI. V dropped 6 bases and J dropped 8 bases, with 19 bases sitting between them. This CDR3 comprises 14 residues.

The chain has TRBV6-2 or TRBV6-3 and TRBJ2-6; D is unresolved. Germline-derived CDR1 and CDR2 are MNHEY and SVGEGT. Between the trimmed V and J ends, which lost 2 bases and 0 bases, there was a span of 14 bases. The CDR3 contains 18 residues. This CDR3 is CASSYPLAGPSGANVLTF. For the CDR3, the DNA is TGTGCCAGCAGTTACCCCCTGGCAGGTCCCTCTGGGGCCAACGTCCTGACTTTC.

This clonotype was observed once. Because the CDR3's place on the DNA is in doubt, the DNA is left out and the CDR3 is given as listed by TCRdb. The CDR3 here is CASSLVGQGAGERFF. This chain uses TRBV5-1 with TRBJ2-2; the listed D gene, TRBD2, was not tested against the DNA. The CDR3 extends over 15 residues, inclusive of both ends. Looked up from germline, CDR1 is SGHRS and CDR2 is YFSETQ.

In its sample, this clonotype was seen a few times. The J gene is TRBJ2-3, the V gene TRBV10-3; TRBD2 aligns across 10 bases. The CDR3 length is 15 residues. In germline, CDR1 is ENHRY, CDR2 SYGVKD. After removal of 4 bases from V and 3 bases from J, the junction contained 4 bases not matched to a gene. The CDR3 region has the DNA TGTGCCATCAGTGCCGGGACTAGCGAGACAGATACGCAGTATTTT. This gives the protein CAISAGTSETDTQYF.

This clonotype was seen once. The CDR3 nucleotides read TGTGCCATCAGTGAGCTCGGGGGCCTCGTACATCAGCCCCAGCATTTT. Its protein is CAISELGGLVHQPQHF. This chain uses TRBV10-3 with TRBJ1-5, with D possibly matching TRBD1 (6 bases). The CDR3 has 16 amino acids. The germline gives CDR1 ENHRY, CDR2 SYGVKD. V lost 2 bases and J 5 bases, leaving 16 bases between the germline ends.

This clonotype turned up a few times. V gene TRBV10-3 combines with J gene TRBJ2-5; TRBD1 might be the D (6 bases). Per germline, CDR1 ENHRY and CDR2 SYGVKD. CDR3 length: 13 amino acids. V lost 3 bases and J lost 11, with 16 bases in between. The DNA for the CDR3 is TGTGCCATCAGTGATTTTTCAGGGGAAGAGCAGTACTTC. Translation gives CAISDFSGEEQYF.

V usage is TRBV7-9 and J usage is TRBJ1-4; maybe TRBD1 (5 bases). The V and J ends lost 1 base and 10 bases respectively, with 13 bases between them. This CDR3 has 14 residues. Germline CDR1 SEHNR, CDR2 FQNEAQ (reference sequence). CDR3 protein: CASSLGPGSGKLFF. CDR3 bases: TGTGCCAGCAGCTTAGGCCCAGGGAGTGGAAAACTGTTTTTT.